The clone carrying this T cell receptor beta chain occurred a few times. This sample is part of a study of T-cell reconstitution after alpha-beta-depleted transplantation in children. The CDR3 runs to 13 residues. V trimming: 8 bases; J trimming: 7 bases; junction bases outside the gene matches: 10. Per germline, CDR1 MDHEN and CDR2 SYDVKM. The library targeted TCRbeta and was prepared with unique molecular identifiers. TCRdb independently ran MiXCR on the PCR reads; one entry per CDR3 protein. The data contain 360,000 or so distinct CDR3 sequences, about 20% of them singletons. The genes are TRBV28 and TRBJ2-5; 7 bases align to TRBD1. The source material was PBMCs from the stem cell graft donor, sampled from the stem cell graft. The TCR comes from a human donor who donated a stem cell graft to a child with acute myeloid leukemia. CDR3 protein: CASRDRAKATQYF. CDR3 nucleotide sequence: TGTGCCAGCCGGGACAGAGCCAAGGCGACCCAGTACTTC.